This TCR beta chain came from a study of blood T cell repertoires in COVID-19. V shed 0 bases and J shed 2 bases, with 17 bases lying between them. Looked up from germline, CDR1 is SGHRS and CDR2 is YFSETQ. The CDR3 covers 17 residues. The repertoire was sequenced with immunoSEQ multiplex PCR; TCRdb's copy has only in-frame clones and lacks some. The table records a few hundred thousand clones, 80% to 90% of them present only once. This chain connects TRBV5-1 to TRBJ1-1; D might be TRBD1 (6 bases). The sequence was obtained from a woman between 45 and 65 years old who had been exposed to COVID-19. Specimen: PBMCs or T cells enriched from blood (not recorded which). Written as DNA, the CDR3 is TGCGCCAGCAGCTTGGGGTGGGGGACAAGGGGTAACACTGAAGCTTTCTTT. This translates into CASSLGWGTRGNTEAFF.